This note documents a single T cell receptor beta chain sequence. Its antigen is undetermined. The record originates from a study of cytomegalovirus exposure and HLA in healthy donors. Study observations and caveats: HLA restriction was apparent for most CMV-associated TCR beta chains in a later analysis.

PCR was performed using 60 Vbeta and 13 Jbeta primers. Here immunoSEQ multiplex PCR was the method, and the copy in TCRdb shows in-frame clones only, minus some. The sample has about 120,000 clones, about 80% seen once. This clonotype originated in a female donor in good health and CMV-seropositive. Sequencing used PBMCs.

In DNA form, the CDR3 reads TGTGCCAGCAGCCGGACTAGCGGGGGGGCAAACCCCTACGAGCAGTACTTC. The encoded protein is CASSRTSGGANPYEQYF. This chain connects TRBV7-2 to TRBJ2-7, with TRBD2 matching 15 bases. J lost 2 bases, V lost 5 bases, and 7 bases had no gene match. The CDR3 length is 17 residues. The germline gives CDR1 SGHTA, CDR2 FQGNSA.